This is a list of T cell receptor beta chains from one sample in a study of T cell changes during pregnancy in multiple sclerosis. The table came from immunoSEQ multiplex PCR; TCRdb's copy has only in-frame clones and leaves some out. The sample lists tens of thousands of clones; 92% were seen once. The sample in question was CD4+ T cells from peripheral blood mononuclear cells, obtained after pregnancy. These receptors all come from a female donor in good health, enrolled as a control in a pregnancy study. Both conserved end residues are trimmed from each CDR3.

v_call cdr3_aa
TRBV2 ARRQAVYGYT
TRBV6-6 ASSGWEVET
TRBV19 ASSIDYRDRGAGDTQY
TRBV7-3 ASSRRQGPDTEAF
TRBV7-9 ASSFASGGRNTGELF
TRBV11-2 ASSSPSLGHIQY
TRBV6-6 ASSYSMGTAPLH
TRBV7-3 ASSLAGGAIDTGELF
TRBV4-1 ASSQEQRGGQETQY
TRBV7-2 ASSLAYSGGGRTDTQY
TRBV14 ASSQVGGEGEQY
TRBV7-2 ASSYRDNYEQY
TRBV7-3 ASSQGLANTGELF
TRBV6-5 ASRDRDHGYT
TRBV7-2 ASSLVQSYEQY
TRBV7-2 ASSLQKGAEAF
TRBV11-1 ASSLGGTHTDTQY
TRBV7-9 ASSLVRGQDYGYT
TRBV5-1 ASSSLIGQNNSPLH
TRBV4-1 ASSPSTGLGRSHTDTQY
TRBV7-6 ASSLAPGGGYT
TRBV28 ASSSRGRGYT
TRBV30 AWSVGQGASYEQY
TRBV9 ASSVDPSGGAYTGELF
TRBV9 ASSVAGTEVYEQY
TRBV5-1 ASSLAAGGSTEAF
TRBV7-2 ASSLDRGAGSPLH
TRBV4-2 ASSQGQGVGIGQPQH
TRBV25-1 ASSGSGGRLETQY
TRBV6-6 ASGGSTDTQY
TRBV7-9 ASRTEGTAQNTEAF
TRBV5-1 ASSTVPGQPNEKLF
TRBV18 ASSPATVWGGEAF
TRBV21-1 ASRPPREGVATNEKLF
TRBV11-2 ASRVPTGNTEAF
TRBV29-1 SVDGPSGEGYT
TRBV9 ASSFRSQGGEQY
TRBV7-2 ASSLVGATDTQY
TRBV28 ASRAGQAREQY
TRBV5-6 ASSLGDRGNQPQH
TRBV2 ASGLSNLSEQY
TRBV19 ASSNQDSPNYGYT
TRBV7-2 ASSSRVAGGRNTQY
TRBV4-2 ASSSNRVYQPQH
TRBV30 AWSTHLDTQY
TRBV4-3 ASSQSGSSSYNEQF
TRBV5-4 ASSSRGTATYNEQF
TRBV7-2 ASSFDGGGTDTQY
TRBV5-5 ASSLGSTGNQPQH
TRBV2 ASTGDSSPLH
TRBV7-9 ASSLTATPTIGYT
TRBV9 ASSLSAGGEQY
TRBV10-2 ASGRGFPYNEQF
TRBV6-6 ASTSSNYGYT
TRBV10-3 AISERGTGTLNTEAF
TRBV5-4 ASSLRRLADSTDTQY
TRBV30 ASRVGGPLKLF
TRBV9 ASSVDSGGGNEQF
TRBV4-1 ASSQEARGTYNEQF
TRBV30 AWGTGGQGDTQY